What follows describes a single T cell receptor beta chain. V lost 8 bases, J lost 7 bases, and 8 bases stayed unmatched. The CDR3 spans 14 residues. The germline gives CDR1 MNHEY, CDR2 SVGAGI. Original data processing: Amplification with reference gene primers provided the estimates of nucleated cell counts. Measured with immunoSEQ multiplex PCR; TCRdb has only the in-frame clones, and not every one. That table gives V, J and clone size, and the DNA gave D and trimming. The repertoire consists of some 100,000 clones, with 70% to 90% occurring once and the leading ten covering about 6.3%. This sample stems from a study of blood T cell repertoires in COVID-19. Overall study: Both acute and convalescent COVID-19 samples were obtained from the United States, Italy and Spain. T cells, B-cell-depleted T cells, or PBMCs supplied cDNA or gDNA.

The specimen was peripheral blood. The TCR was taken from an older woman with acute or convalescent COVID-19. The J gene is TRBJ1-6, the V gene TRBV6-5, with 7 bases lining up with TRBD1. The CDR3 here is CASGRQGSNSPLHF. In DNA, the CDR3 is TGTGCCAGCGGCAGACAGGGATCCAATTCACCCCTCCACTTT.